These 10 T cell receptor beta chains share one sample of origin, sequenced in a study of blood T cell dynamics during melanoma immunotherapy. Indicated time point: week 3, after first cycle of checkpoint inhibitor. Sequencing used immunoSEQ multiplex PCR; TCRdb keeps in-frame clones, though not all of them. The table lists 6,000 or so clones, 80% of them singletons, with approximately 30% in the top ten. The sample was blood, taken from a patient treated with checkpoint blockade. The receptors stem from a human donor with melanoma.

The chain uses TRBV14 and TRBJ1-1; no clear D. The V gene lost 3 bases and the J gene lost 10 bases, with 9 bases spanning the gap. Germline-derived CDR1 and CDR2 are SGHDN and FVKESK. This CDR3 has 11 amino acids. The CDR3 bases are TGTGCCAGCAGCCAGGGCCCTAGAGCTTTCTTT. Its translation: CASSQGPRAFF.

The rearrangement links TRBV6-6 to TRBJ2-5; 13 bases line up with TRBD2. Trimming took 4 bases from V and 1 from J; bases not matched to a gene: 3. This CDR3 region has 16 residues. The V gene's germline CDR1 is MNHNY and CDR2 SVGAGI (reference sequence). CDR3 DNA sequence: TGTGCCAGCAGTTCCCGACTAGCGGGGGGCCAAGAGACCCAGTACTTC. It translates to CASSSRLAGGQETQYF.

This chain joins TRBV7-9 and TRBJ2-2; D not resolved. CDR1 SEHNR and CDR2 FQNEAQ come from the germline V gene (reference sequence). The CDR3 runs to 15 residues. The V gene lost 4 bases and the J gene lost 5 bases, with 14 bases spanning the gap. The DNA of the CDR3 is TGTGCCAGCAGCTCGCCTCTCACTTTTACCGGGGAGCTGTTTTTT. This encodes CASSSPLTFTGELFF.

V usage is TRBV18 and J usage is TRBJ1-2; D gene unclear. CDR3 length: 16 residues. V shed 1 base and J shed 3 bases, with 15 bases lying between them. Germline lookup yields CDR1 KGHSH and CDR2 LQKENI. DNA of the CDR3: TGTGCCAGCTCACCACTCGGTCCCCTCGGCGACTATGGCTACACCTTC. Its protein product is CASSPLGPLGDYGYTF.

The chain employs TRBV11-2 and TRBJ2-3; D is possibly TRBD1 (5 bases). Germline CDR1 is SGHAT and CDR2 is FQNNGV. CDR3 size: 16 residues. The germline V and J ends were trimmed by 1 base and 2 bases, with 13 bases remaining between them. The CDR3 coding sequence is TGTGCCAGCAGCTTAGGGGGCCCAACGACCACAGATACGCAGTATTTT. Translated: CASSLGGPTTTDTQYF.

The chain joins TRBV29-1 to TRBJ2-7; TRBD1 or TRBD2 may be the D gene (5 bases each). The CDR3 contains 12 residues. Trimming took 1 base from V and 6 from J, leaving 10 bases between them. CDR1 SQVTM and CDR2 ANQGSEA come from the germline V gene. This CDR3 reads CSVEGGAGEQYF. In DNA form, the CDR3 reads TGCAGCGTTGAAGGAGGGGCGGGCGAGCAGTACTTC.

The sample holds a few counts of this clone. The gene calls are TRBV19 and TRBJ2-5; D may be TRBD1 or TRBD2 (5 bases each). The germline V gene has CDR1 LNHDA and CDR2 SQIVND (reference sequence). Trimming stripped 5 bases from V and 1 base from J, with 8 bases between. The CDR3 runs 13 residues. The CDR3 coding sequence is TGTGCCAGTAGTGGGGACCTCCAAGAGACCCAGTACTTC. It is translated as CASSGDLQETQYF. Full variable domain (rest looked up from reference TRBV19 and TRBJ2-5): DGGITQSPKYLFRKEGQNVTLSCEQNLNHDAMYWYRQDPGQGLRLIYYSQIVNDFQKGDIAEGYSVSREKKESFPLTVTSAQKNPTAFYLCASSGDLQETQYFGPGTRLLVL.

The chain recombines TRBV11-2 with TRBJ2-7; D is possibly TRBD1 (5 bases). Germline CDR1 reads SGHAT; CDR2 reads FQNNGV. With 0 bases removed from V and 0 bases from J, the gap between germline ends came to 12 bases. The CDR3 length is 16 residues. The CDR3 DNA is TGTGCCAGCAGCTTAGAAGCCCAGGGATCCTCCTACGAGCAGTACTTC. This sequence encodes CASSLEAQGSSYEQYF.

This CDR3 is CASSRGLNEQYF. The CDR3 DNA sequence: TGTGCCAGCAGCAGGGGGCTCAACGAGCAGTACTTC. The J gene is TRBJ2-7, the V gene TRBV2; 8 nucleotides agree with TRBD1. After removal of 6 bases from V and 5 bases from J, the junction contained 3 bases not matched to a gene. This CDR3 comprises 12 residues. Germline lookup yields CDR1 SNHLY and CDR2 FYNNEI. Looking up the rest from reference TRBV2 and TRBJ2-7 gives the full variable domain: EPEVTQTPSHQVTQMGQEVILRCVPISNHLYFYWYRQILGQKVEFLVSFYNNEISEKSEIFDDQFSVERPDGSNFTLKIRSTKLEDSAMYFCASSRGLNEQYFGPGTRLTVT.

The chain recombines TRBV30 with TRBJ1-2; 9 positions agree with TRBD1. CDR3 length: 14 amino acids. The germline gives CDR1 GTSNPN, CDR2 SVGIG (reference sequence). V lost 1 base to trimming and J lost 2 bases; unmatched junction nucleotides: 2. In nucleotides, the CDR3 is TGTGCCTGGAGTGCACAGGGGGCGAACTATGGCTACACCTTC. Amino acids: CAWSAQGANYGYTF.